This T cell receptor (beta chain) is from a study of shared clonotypes between healthy human individuals. The ends were cut back, 5 bases at V and 2 bases at J, with 10 bases in the middle. The germline CDR1 and CDR2 sequences are SGHTA and FQGNSA. The CDR3 runs to 14 residues. This clone was recorded a few times. Each cell subset's genomic DNA was divided evenly among several immunoSEQ plates. The assay was immunoSEQ multiplex PCR, and TCRdb's table has in-frame clones only and misses some. The sample records under 1,100,000 clones, about three quarters being singletons. Sample: memory CD4+ T cells sorted from blood. Subset defined: CD45RA-negative fraction. The V call is TRBV7-2, the J call TRBJ1-5; unclear D gene. This TCR was sampled from a man aged 18 to 29 in good health. CDR3 loop: CASSPGGGNQPQHF. The CDR3 DNA follows: TGTGCCAGCAGCCCCGGTGGGGGCAATCAGCCCCAGCATTTT. Full variable domain (missing parts from reference TRBV7-2 and TRBJ1-5): GAGVSQSPSNKVTEKGKDVELRCDPISGHTALYWYRQSLGQGLEFLIYFQGNSAPDKSGLPSDRFSAERTGGSVSTLTIQRTQQEDSAVYLCASSPGGGNQPQHFGDGTRLSIL.